This T cell receptor beta chain was captured by sequencing in a study of regulatory T cells in long-lasting Graves disease. Construction of TCR beta libraries relied on iRepertoire HTBI primers and on Arm-PCR targeting CDR3 regions. MiXCR, applied by TCRdb to the multiplex PCR reads, yields one record per CDR3 protein. This table has 360,000 or so distinct CDR3 sequences, about 17% appearing once. Documented time point: newly diagnosed GD, antithyroid drugs for less than 3 months. Scientists built the TCR library using RNA that was extracted from PBMCs. The CDR3 runs 15 residues. V lost 3 bases, J lost 9 bases, and 17 bases lay in between. The germline gives CDR1 KGHSH, CDR2 LQKENI. This sample also appeared in a second study, on T cells in Graves' hyperthyroidism and ophthalmopathy. This second study notes: It was a median approximately 7.1 months before onset that the model predicted ophthalmopathy.

This material consisted of peripheral blood mononuclear cells (PBMCs), taken at new diagnosis, from a patient treated with antithyroid drugs. The receptor's source is a woman between 18 and 29 years old with Graves disease. The rearrangement links TRBV18 to TRBJ1-4, with D possibly being TRBD1 (5 bases). This chain's CDR3 is CASSPPRAGWKKLFF. CDR3 DNA sequence: TGTGCCAGCTCACCGCCCCGGGCAGGGTGGAAAAAACTGTTTTTT.